One and the same sample provided the 6 T cell receptor beta chains below, sequenced in a study of blood T cell repertoires in COVID-19 (TCRdb year 2020). The receptor library was made with the immunoSEQ multiplex PCR assay. Imported from immuneACCESS, the table was reduced by TCRdb to in-frame sequences with V and J called. These copies leave out some clones; in studies compared against another copy, an unresolved V gene accounts for under half, and the cause of the remainder is not known. The sample table shows under 85,000 clones, and more than 75% are seen once. Clones ranked in the top ten supply 28% of the sample. Specimen: peripheral blood. These receptors came from a woman older than 75 with active or convalescent COVID-19.

V gene TRBV23-1 combines with J gene TRBJ1-2; no definite D call. TRBV23-1 is an open reading frame, and its role is uncertain. The CDR3 loop spans 16 amino acids. Trimming removed 0 bases at V and 3 bases at J, with 14 bases between. This CDR3 is CASSQSAHWRDYGYTF. The CDR3 bases are TGCGCCAGCAGTCAATCGGCCCACTGGAGGGACTATGGCTACACCTTC.

This chain links TRBV18 with TRBJ1-2, with 9 positions matching TRBD1. Germline V gene sequence: CDR1 KGHSH, CDR2 LQKENI. The CDR3 is made up of 14 amino acids. V lost 5 bases and J lost 2; bases outside the gene matches: 3. CDR3 protein: CASSSTGGNYGYTF. Written as DNA, the CDR3 is TGTGCCAGCTCATCGACAGGGGGAAACTATGGCTACACCTTC.

This clone is deemed large. The chain couples TRBV4-1 to TRBJ2-5; D perhaps matches TRBD2 (6 bases). V lost 1 base and J 2 bases, leaving 20 bases between the germline ends. The CDR3 runs 18 residues. Germline CDR1 and CDR2: MGHRA and YSYEKL. CDR3 in amino acids: CASSQAIPGGDSQETQYF. The DNA of the CDR3 is TGCGCCAGCAGCCAAGCCATCCCTGGCGGGGATTCTCAAGAGACCCAGTACTTC.

This clone turned up a few times. The chain joins TRBV27 to TRBJ2-7, with a tentative D call TRBD1 (6 bases). The germline CDR1 and CDR2 sequences are MNHEY and SMNVEV (reference sequence). This CDR3 is 12 amino acids long. Trimming removed 5 bases at V and 5 bases at J, with 10 bases between. DNA of the CDR3: TGTGCCAGCAGTACAGGGCTGGACGAGCAGTACTTC. It encodes CASSTGLDEQYF.

V usage is TRBV27 and J usage is TRBJ1-6; tentatively, D is TRBD1 (6 bases). Germline-derived CDR1 and CDR2 are MNHEY and SMNVEV (reference sequence). The CDR3 contains 16 residues. Trimming took 0 bases from V and 14 from J, leaving 20 bases between them. This CDR3 reads CASSLSGGITRRSLHF. CDR3 coding DNA: TGTGCCAGCAGTTTATCTGGGGGCATCACCCGACGATCCCTCCACTTT.

The CDR3 reads CASSLFAGGPGTDTQYF. CDR3 DNA: TGTGCCAGCAGCTTATTTGCGGGCGGCCCGGGCACAGATACGCAGTATTTT. The V call is TRBV7-2, the J call TRBJ2-3, with D perhaps matching TRBD2 (5 bases). The CDR3 loop spans 17 amino acids. V lost 2 bases and J 1 base, leaving 16 bases between the germline ends. Germline V gene lookup returns CDR1 SGHTA and CDR2 FQGNSA. The full variable domain, rest sourced from reference TRBV7-2 and TRBJ2-3, is GAGVSQSPSNKVTEKGKDVELRCDPISGHTALYWYRQSLGQGLEFLIYFQGNSAPDKSGLPSDRFSAERTGGSVSTLTIQRTQQEDSAVYLCASSLFAGGPGTDTQYFGPGTRLTVL.